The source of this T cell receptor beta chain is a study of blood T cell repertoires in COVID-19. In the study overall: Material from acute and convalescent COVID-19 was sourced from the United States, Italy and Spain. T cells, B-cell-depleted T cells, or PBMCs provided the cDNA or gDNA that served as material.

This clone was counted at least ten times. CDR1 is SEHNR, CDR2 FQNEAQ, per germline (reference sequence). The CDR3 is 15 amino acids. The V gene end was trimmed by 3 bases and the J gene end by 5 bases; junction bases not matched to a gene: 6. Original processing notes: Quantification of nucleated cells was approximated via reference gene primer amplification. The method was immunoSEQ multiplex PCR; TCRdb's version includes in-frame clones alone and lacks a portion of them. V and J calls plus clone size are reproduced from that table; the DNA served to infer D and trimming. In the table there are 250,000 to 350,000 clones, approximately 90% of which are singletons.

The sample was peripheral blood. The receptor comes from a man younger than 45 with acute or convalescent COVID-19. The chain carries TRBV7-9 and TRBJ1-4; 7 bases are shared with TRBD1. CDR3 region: CASSLGTAANEKLFF. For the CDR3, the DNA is TGTGCCAGCAGCTTGGGGACAGCTGCAAATGAAAAACTGTTTTTT.